This passage covers 14 T cell receptor beta chains from one sample sequenced in a study of control samples from healthy donors and cancer patients. Profiled with immunoSEQ multiplex PCR; TCRdb holds only in-frame clones, not every one. The sample has 100,000 to 150,000 clones, approximately 84% seen once. Input material: blood. These receptor sequences come from a man younger than 35 in good health.

This chain joins TRBV19 and TRBJ2-7; TRBD2 aligns across 11 bases. CDR1 is LNHDA and CDR2 is SQIVND in the germline V gene (reference sequence). Germline trimming cut 5 bases from V and 4 bases from J; bases unmatched to any gene: 4. The CDR3 spans 14 residues. For the CDR3, the DNA is TGTGCCAGTAGTTTCCGACTAGCGGGGTACGAGCAGTACTTC. Translating gives CASSFRLAGYEQYF.

This clone has a handful of counts. The chain uses TRBV7-2 and TRBJ2-5, with 8 bases matching TRBD1. The CDR3 is made up of 14 amino acids. The V segment lost 5 bases and the J segment 5 bases; nucleotides outside the gene matches: 7. CDR1 and CDR2 from the germline V gene are SGHTA and FQGNSA. The CDR3, as DNA: TGTGCCAGCAGCCCCAGGACAGGGTGGGAGACCCAGTACTTC. Amino acid sequence: CASSPRTGWETQYF.

The rearrangement joins TRBV28 to TRBJ2-3; 10 positions match TRBD2. Germline trimming cut 5 bases from V and 7 bases from J; bases unmatched to any gene: 9. The CDR3 has 15 residues. CDR1 and CDR2 (germline): MDHEN, SYDVKM. CDR3 in DNA: TGTGCCAGCAGTGACGCTAGCGGGAGTCCCTATACGCAGTATTTT. As protein: CASSDASGSPYTQYF.

The rearrangement joins TRBV28 to TRBJ1-5; unclear D gene. CDR1 MDHEN and CDR2 SYDVKM come from the germline V gene. The CDR3 has 15 amino acids. The ends were cut back, 7 bases at V and 0 bases at J, with 13 bases in the middle. The CDR3 reads CASTLAAYSNQPQHF. The CDR3, as DNA: TGTGCCAGCACCCTCGCGGCGTATAGCAATCAGCCCCAGCATTTT.

The chain couples TRBV6-6 to TRBJ1-2, with D perhaps TRBD1 (5 bases). The CDR3 loop spans 16 amino acids. Between the trimmed V and J ends, which lost 6 bases and 4 bases, there was a span of 21 bases. Germline V lookup: CDR1 MNHNY, CDR2 SVGAGI (reference sequence). CDR3 in DNA: TGTGCCAGCAGCAGAACCGGGACGGATATTCTCTATGGCTACACCTTC. Translating gives CASSRTGTDILYGYTF.

V gene TRBV15 combines with J gene TRBJ2-1, with a tentative D call TRBD1 (6 bases). Germline CDR1 LNHNV, CDR2 YYDKDF (reference sequence). V lost 1 base and J 8 bases, leaving 21 bases between the germline ends. The CDR3 consists of 17 residues. In DNA, the CDR3 is TGTGCCACCAGCAGAGGAGGCAGGGGACGGTTTGGGGATGAGCAGTTCTTC. Protein product: CATSRGGRGRFGDEQFF. Together with reference TRBV15 and TRBJ2-1, the CDR3 gives the full variable domain: DAMVIQNPRYQVTQFGKPVTLSCSQTLNHNVMYWYQQKSSQAPKLLFHYYDKDFNNEADTPDNFQSRRPNTSFCFLDIRSPGLGDTAMYLCATSRGGRGRFGDEQFFGPGTRLTVL.

The chain has TRBV15 and TRBJ2-7; D is undetermined. The CDR3 contains 14 residues. V lost 0 bases, J lost 6 bases, and 12 bases lay in between. Per germline, CDR1 LNHNV and CDR2 YYDKDF (reference sequence). The CDR3 bases are TGTGCCACCAGCAGAGACCCGAAGGGATCCGAGCAGTACTTC. Encoded protein: CATSRDPKGSEQYF.

The rearrangement links TRBV27 to TRBJ2-2; 11 bases align to TRBD2. J was trimmed by 1 base and V by 6 bases; bases with no gene match: 13. Germline CDR1 is MNHEY and CDR2 is SMNVEV (reference sequence). This CDR3 region has 19 residues. This CDR3 is CASSTDIRLAGRNTGELFF. Written as DNA, the CDR3 is TGTGCCAGCAGCACTGACATCAGACTAGCGGGAAGGAACACCGGGGAGCTGTTTTTT.

The chain joins TRBV3-1 (or the pseudogene TRBV3-2) to TRBJ2-7, with no clear D. Germline V CDR1 and CDR2: LGHDT, YNNKEL (reference sequence). Trimming shortened V by 1 base and J by 6 bases, and 4 bases separated the two germline ends. CDR3 length: 11 residues. In DNA form, the CDR3 reads TGTGCCAGCAGCCAAGTCGCCGAGCAGTACTTC. Encoded protein: CASSQVAEQYF.

The chain uses TRBV6-5 and TRBJ1-5, with D unclear. The V gene's germline CDR1 is MNHEY and CDR2 SVGAGI. V lost 6 bases to trimming and J lost 2 bases, with 14 bases between them. The CDR3 is made up of 15 amino acids. The CDR3 sequence: CASSPRGTGNQPQHF. CDR3 DNA: TGTGCCAGCAGCCCCCGGGGTACGGGCAATCAGCCCCAGCATTTT.

The chain uses TRBV5-4 and TRBJ2-3; D is possibly TRBD2 (6 bases). The CDR3 extends over 16 amino acids. Germline CDR1 SGHNT, CDR2 YYREEE (reference sequence). V was shortened by 4 bases and J by 2 bases, with 17 bases between the two germline ends. The CDR3 DNA reads TGTGCCAGCAGCGCAGCCCGGGACTGGGTCACAGATACGCAGTATTTT. It is translated as CASSAARDWVTDTQYF.

The CDR3 is CASSLGQGGGYEQYF. CDR3 bases: TGTGCCAGCAGCTTAGGACAGGGAGGGGGCTACGAGCAGTACTTC. V usage is TRBV5-4 and J usage is TRBJ2-7; TRBD1 might be the D (8 bases). The CDR3 has 15 residues. Germline loops: CDR1 SGHNT, CDR2 YYREEE (reference sequence). With 2 bases removed from V and 3 bases from J, the gap between germline ends came to 15 bases. Drawing the rest from reference TRBV5-4 and TRBJ2-7, the complete variable domain is ETGVTQSPTHLIKTRGQQVTLRCSSQSGHNTVSWYQQALGQGPQFIFQYYREEENGRGNFPPRFSGLQFPNYSSELNVNALELDDSALYLCASSLGQGGGYEQYFGPGTRLTVT.

In its sample, this clone was seen a few times. J is TRBJ2-1 and V is TRBV30; no firm D call. From germline, CDR1 is GTSNPN and CDR2 SVGIG (reference sequence). The CDR3 is 11 amino acids. V gave up 0 bases and J gave up 8 bases, with 5 bases separating them. This CDR3 is CAWSVVDEQFF. In DNA, the CDR3 is TGTGCCTGGAGTGTAGTTGATGAGCAGTTCTTC.

The rearrangement links TRBV6-5 to TRBJ1-1, with D hard to call. V was cut by 2 bases and J by 4 bases, with 11 bases left in between. The CDR3 has 14 amino acids. CDR1 is MNHEY and CDR2 is SVGAGI in the germline V gene. This CDR3 reads CASSYGVMGTEAFF. DNA of the CDR3: TGTGCCAGCAGTTACGGGGTGATGGGCACTGAAGCTTTCTTT.